Below, 15 T cell receptor beta chains from the same sample are listed, as sequenced in a study of metastatic and nonmetastatic thyroid tumors. None of the patients had undergone any treatment ahead of thyroid surgery. TCRdb re-called clones from the PCR reads using MiXCR. The sample comprises thousands of clones, 35% of which are singletons, and 27% rests with the top ten. Material: adjacent normal tissue. The receptors originated from a male donor with papillary thyroid cancer or a benign thyroid nodule (not recorded which). Some clones in this sample may be carry-over from other donors' samples.

J is TRBJ1-2 and V is TRBV5-1, with 10 bases identical to TRBD1. CDR1 is SGHRS and CDR2 is YFSETQ in the germline V gene. V lost 4 bases to trimming and J lost 0 bases; unmatched junction nucleotides: 6. The CDR3 sequence is 16 residues long. DNA for the CDR3: TGCGCCAGCAGCCCCTATGGACAGGGGGCTAACTATGGCTACACCTTC. Encoded protein: CASSPYGQGANYGYTF. Full variable domain (remainder filled in from reference TRBV5-1 and TRBJ1-2): KAGVTQTPRYLIKTRGQQVTLSCSPISGHRSVSWYQQTPGQGLQFLFEYFSETQRNKGNFPGRFSGRQFSNSRSEMNVSTLELGDSALYLCASSPYGQGANYGYTFGSGTRLTVV.

By its share, this clone is medium-sized (0.01 to 0.1%). This chain links TRBV6-1 with TRBJ2-3; D not resolved. The CDR3 runs to 14 residues. Germline loops: CDR1 MNHNS, CDR2 SASEGT. V lost 7 bases and J lost 4, with 15 bases in between. The CDR3 nucleotides are TGTGCCAGCACCCGACTCAACGGCGCAGATACGCAGTATTTT. Translating gives CASTRLNGADTQYF.

The chain has TRBV6-1 and TRBJ2-7; no firm D call. V dropped 0 bases and J dropped 3 bases, with 6 bases sitting between them. The CDR3 contains 13 residues. Germline assignment: CDR1 MNHNS and CDR2 SASEGT. In DNA form, the CDR3 reads TGTGCCAGCAGTGAAGCTATAGACTACGAGCAGTACTTC. Amino acids: CASSEAIDYEQYF.

This rearrangement joins TRBV7-2 to TRBJ2-7; 11 nucleotides align to TRBD2. From germline, CDR1 is SGHTA and CDR2 FQGNSA. The CDR3 contains 15 residues. After removal of 4 bases from V and 3 bases from J, the junction contained 5 bases not matched to a gene. CDR3 sequence: CASSSQLAGDYEQYF. Written as DNA, the CDR3 is TGTGCCAGCAGCTCTCAACTAGCGGGGGACTACGAGCAGTACTTC.

The rearrangement links TRBV28 to TRBJ2-7; tentative D call: TRBD2 (5 bases). Germline CDR1 is MDHEN and CDR2 is SYDVKM. V lost 7 bases and J 6 bases, leaving 19 bases between the germline ends. This CDR3 contains 14 residues. The CDR3 nucleotides read TGTGCCAGCAAATATACTGGGGAGAGGGTCGAGCAGTACTTC. It is translated as CASKYTGERVEQYF.

This clone has a handful of counts. The chain is built from TRBV12-3 or TRBV12-4 and TRBJ2-5, with D unresolved. There are 13 residues in the CDR3. Trimming removed 1 base at V and 5 bases at J, with 8 bases between. CDR3 loop: CASSLVVRETQYF. As DNA, the CDR3 is TGTGCCAGCAGTTTAGTAGTTCGGGAGACCCAGTACTTC.

V gene TRBV6-1 combines with J gene TRBJ1-5; perhaps TRBD1 as D (5 bases). Germline V gives CDR1 MNHNS, CDR2 SASEGT. The CDR3 totals 14 residues. Trimming took 8 bases from V and 0 from J, leaving 11 bases between them. CDR3 sequence: CASGGYSSNQPQHF. The CDR3 region has the DNA TGTGCCAGCGGGGGTTACTCTAGCAATCAGCCCCAGCATTTT.

This clone has only a few counts. The chain couples TRBV2 to TRBJ2-2, with 8 bases identical to TRBD1. Germline trimming cut 8 bases from V and 4 bases from J; bases unmatched to any gene: 6. The germline CDR1 and CDR2 sequences are SNHLY and FYNNEI. This CDR3 spans 14 amino acids. CDR3 bases: TGTGCCAGCGCGGGACAGGAGGGCACCGGGGAGCTGTTTTTT. This translates into CASAGQEGTGELFF.

This clone was seen a handful of times. J is TRBJ1-1 and V is TRBV6-1; D not certain. CDR1 and CDR2 (germline): MNHNS, SASEGT. Trimming stripped 7 bases from V and 5 bases from J, with 14 bases between. The CDR3 is 13 amino acids. CDR3 in DNA: TGTGCCAGCACCCGATCGCTGGGTACTGAAGCTTTCTTT. It is translated as CASTRSLGTEAFF.

The genes are TRBV28 and TRBJ2-5, with unresolved D. This CDR3 is 13 amino acids long. CDR1 is MDHEN and CDR2 is SYDVKM in the germline V gene. Trimming stripped 6 bases from V and 4 bases from J, with 12 bases between. In nucleotides, the CDR3 is TGTGCCAGCAGGCCCGGATGGCGAGAGACCCAGTACTTC. This gives the protein CASRPGWRETQYF.

The chain joins TRBV14 to TRBJ2-7, with 9 bases identical to TRBD1. With 0 bases clipped from V and 6 bases from J, the junction kept 24 bases outside the gene matches. The V gene's germline CDR1 is SGHDN and CDR2 FVKESK. The CDR3 is made up of 21 amino acids. CDR3: CASSQDSYPVYRDRVFGEQYF. The CDR3 DNA sequence: TGTGCCAGCAGCCAAGACTCTTACCCTGTCTACCGGGACAGGGTATTTGGCGAGCAGTACTTC.

This clone was observed at least ten times. A much larger clone lies one base from this, so it may be a read error. The sample has other DNA sequences that encode this CDR3 too. The gene calls are TRBV28 and TRBJ2-1; no firm D call. With 3 bases removed from V and 3 bases from J, the gap between germline ends came to 12 bases. CDR1 is MDHEN, CDR2 SYDVKM, per germline. The CDR3 loop spans 15 amino acids. The DNA for the CDR3 is TGTGCCAGCAGTTTGAACGGCTTAGTCTACAATGAGCAGTTCTTC. Translation: CASSLNGLVYNEQFF.

This clone is large in the sample. The CDR3 nucleotides are TGTGCCAGCAGTAGGCCTTCGACTGGGAACTATGGCTACACCTTC. Amino acids: CASSRPSTGNYGYTF. This chain uses TRBV12-3 or TRBV12-4 with TRBJ1-2; no clear D gene. The CDR3 is made up of 15 amino acids. Trimming cost V 5 bases and J 2 bases, with 15 bases left between them.

The chain carries TRBV20-1 and TRBJ2-7, with no clear D. The CDR3 extends over 12 amino acids. Trimming shortened V by 5 bases and J by 4 bases, and 12 bases separated the two germline ends. Germline values: CDR1 DFQATT, CDR2 SNEGSKA (reference sequence). The CDR3 region has the DNA TGCAGTGCTTGGTTACAGAGTTACGAGCAGTACTTC. It encodes CSAWLQSYEQYF.

This clone has a handful of counts. J is TRBJ1-1 and V is TRBV2; 8 bases align to TRBD1. This CDR3 is built from 14 residues. The germline V gene has CDR1 SNHLY and CDR2 FYNNEI. V lost 4 bases, J lost 4 bases, and 5 bases stayed unmatched. CDR3 protein: CASSGQGKGTEAFF. Here the CDR3 DNA reads TGTGCCAGCAGTGGACAGGGGAAAGGCACTGAAGCTTTCTTT.